This TCR beta chain originates from a study of shared clonotypes between healthy human individuals. Study background: The study used three CD4 naive, three CD4 memory, two CD8 naive and one CD8 memory plate per donor.

The CDR3 spans 15 residues. With 0 bases removed from V and 3 bases from J, the gap between germline ends came to 10 bases. CDR1 and CDR2 from the germline V gene are SGHRS and YFSETQ. Study results and limitations: The study's rarefaction showed incomplete sorted-subset sequencing despite large depth. Across subsets, estimated richness was generally greater for naive than for memory populations. Only blood was sampled; tissue repertoires likely differ.

The repertoire was sequenced with immunoSEQ multiplex PCR; TCRdb's copy has only in-frame clones and lacks some. Of 950,000 to 1,200,000 clones listed, around three quarters are singletons. A word on this clone: Its target is not known.

What was sequenced was memory CD4+ T cells from PBMCs. Subset of the sample: CD45RA-negative fraction. V is TRBV5-1 and J is TRBJ2-4, with D tentatively TRBD1 (6 bases). This TCR was recovered from a man aged 18-30 years in good health. Some clones in this sample may be carry-over from other donors' samples. CDR3 in amino acids: CASSLAGVDKNIQYF. CDR3 DNA sequence: TGCGCCAGCAGCTTGGCAGGGGTGGACAAAAACATTCAGTACTTC.